These T cell receptor beta chains were read from a single sample in a study of molecular identifiers for immune sequencing clone quantification. TCRdb reprocessed the PCR reads with MiXCR, giving one entry per CDR3 protein. The data contain approximately 97,000 distinct CDR3 sequences, under 40% of them seen just once; the ten biggest clones take up roughly 9.3%. The sample was naive CD8+ T cells from blood, with Jurkat cell RNA spiked in. Receptors originate from a human donor in good health. Some libraries in this study had Jurkat cell RNA spiked in. Each CDR3 is given without its conserved first and last residue.

v_call cdr3_aa
TRBV3-1 ASSQDGKFPHEQY
TRBV6-5 ASRVTGENQPQH
TRBV19 ASSIAGYSNQPQH
TRBV29-1 SVDLLSGELF
TRBV25-1 ASSEEYADTQY
TRBV5-6 ASSRANEQF
TRBV4-1 ARSQGGTDTQY
TRBV29-1 SVELLYNEQF
TRBV24-1 ATSDLYTVQPQH
TRBV7-9 ASSLYADSRY
TRBV20-1 SAPHFDRTVVSTDTQY
TRBV27 ASSLSTEENYKEQF
TRBV9 ASSVDGPSYNEQF
TRBV14 ASSLNGGTDTQY
TRBV20-1 SANTGRSSWDQETQY
TRBV6-5 ASGSQPPH
TRBV9 ASSEIADTDTQY
TRBV18 ASSPGTGYNEQY
TRBV7-8 ASSAGQETQY
TRBV12-5 ASRGVDTEAF
TRBV7-7 ATGFLWHETYEQY
TRBV5-1 ASSSLAGLTDTQY
TRBV4-3 ASSQPQRGRNTAELF
TRBV5-6 ASSLWRDEQF
TRBV20-1 STQGYSNQPQH
TRBV5-6 ASSLGGGVGANVLT
TRBV11-2 ASSRRTGGTDTQY
TRBV6-5 ASSPGQGAWNEQF
TRBV5-5 AGSFTGRTSTDTQY
TRBV11-2 ASSLGSGTGYEQY
TRBV4-3 ASSQDFRARNQPQH
TRBV7-9 ASSSGPSSYEQY
TRBV28 ASRRLTGGEAF
TRBV12-3/TRBV12-4 ASSSRQDSYEQY
TRBV28 ASSLLRGSGYEQY
TRBV29-1 SVEDNRAPTGWEQF
TRBV12-3/TRBV12-4 ASSFGEKLF
TRBV20-1 SAHGLAGMNTGELF
TRBV10-1 ASSDPRDRRYGYT
TRBV7-9 ASSLGPRDTIY
TRBV19 ASSMGQMNTEAF
TRBV6-2/TRBV6-3 ASSYSGTSGSGDTQY
TRBV7-6 ASSPYGTPNEKLF
TRBV7-9 ASSSDRRQETQY
TRBV12-3/TRBV12-4 ASSLNQGARDNEQF
TRBV10-3 ATGTGARYT
TRBV20-1 SARQVRNQPQH
TRBV12-3/TRBV12-4 ASSFPSGPPGELF
TRBV13 ASSLTDTGELF
TRBV6-5 ASSWVGRTWAQY
TRBV7-9 ASSLLHQETQY
TRBV24-1 ATSDLRRGNTGELF